The 11 T cell receptor beta chains listed next were all sequenced from one sample in a study of blood T cell repertoires in COVID-19. The data were produced by immunoSEQ multiplex PCR, yet TCRdb's version contains in-frame clones alone and is incomplete. This sample yields roughly 190,000 clones, of which around 86% are seen a single time; about 22% belongs to the top ten. Material for sequencing was PBMCs or T cells enriched from blood (not recorded which). These receptors all come from a woman aged 40 to 50 in a cohort exposed to, infected with or recovered from COVID-19 (not recorded which).

The chain has TRBV7-9 and TRBJ2-3, with 8 bases identical to TRBD1. Germline V gene sequence: CDR1 SEHNR, CDR2 FQNEAQ (reference sequence). The ends lost 3 bases at V and 1 base at J; junction bases unmatched: 6. This CDR3 has 16 amino acids. The CDR3 here is CASSFVTGVGTDTQYF. The CDR3, as DNA: TGTGCCAGCAGCTTTGTGACAGGGGTTGGCACAGATACGCAGTATTTT.

The chain's CDR3 is CASTERDRGYTEAFF. DNA of the CDR3: TGTGCCAGCACCGAACGGGACAGGGGGTACACTGAAGCTTTCTTT. J is TRBJ1-1 and V is TRBV25-1; 11 bases map to TRBD1. The germline V gene has CDR1 MGHDK and CDR2 SYGVNS. V gave up 7 bases and J gave up 3 bases; unmatched junction bases: 7. There are 15 residues in the CDR3.

The V and J genes are TRBV7-6 and TRBJ2-5; weak D call: TRBD2 (6 bases). CDR1 is SGHVS, CDR2 FNYEAQ, per germline. The germline V and J ends were trimmed by 0 bases and 9 bases, with 11 bases remaining between them. This CDR3 spans 13 amino acids. The CDR3 DNA follows: TGTGCCAGCAGCTTAGCCGCTAGCGAGGCCCAGTACTTC. Its protein is CASSLAASEAQYF.

This chain uses TRBV28 with TRBJ2-1, with 7 bases that match TRBD1. This CDR3 contains 15 residues. Per germline, CDR1 MDHEN and CDR2 SYDVKM. V lost 3 bases to trimming and J lost 0 bases; unmatched junction nucleotides: 2. In DNA form, the CDR3 reads TGTGCCAGCAGTTTGTGGGACAGCTCCTACAATGAGCAGTTCTTC. Protein sequence: CASSLWDSSYNEQFF.

The CDR3 loop reads CASSSWELAGGLIDTQYF. The CDR3, as DNA: TGTGCCAGCAGCTCCTGGGAACTAGCGGGGGGGCTTATAGATACGCAGTATTTT. This chain joins TRBV11-2 and TRBJ2-3; 13 nucleotides match TRBD2. With 4 bases clipped from V and 5 bases from J, the junction kept 12 bases outside the gene matches. Germline V lookup: CDR1 SGHAT, CDR2 FQNNGV. The CDR3 runs to 18 residues.

The chain uses TRBV19 and TRBJ1-2; 8 bases are a match to TRBD1. Germline V gene sequence: CDR1 LNHDA, CDR2 SQIVND (reference sequence). With V trimmed by 6 bases and J by 7 bases, 10 bases remained unmatched. The length of the CDR3 is 14 residues. The CDR3 DNA reads as TGTGCCAGTAGGGCAGGGGGCACCCGGTTTGGCTACACCTTC. The encoded protein is CASRAGGTRFGYTF.

The CDR3 sequence: CASSEYLQALNTEAFF. Here the CDR3 DNA reads TGCGCCAGCAGTGAATACTTACAGGCGTTAAACACTGAAGCTTTCTTT. This chain uses TRBV10-2 with TRBJ1-1; D is perhaps TRBD1 (5 bases). Between the trimmed V and J ends, which lost 3 bases and 2 bases, there was a span of 16 bases. The CDR3 runs to 16 residues. Germline-derived CDR1 and CDR2 are WSHSY and SAAADI.

The CDR3 coding sequence is TGTGCCAGCAGCGTAGGGGGACTAGCGGGGGGCCCAGAGACCCAGTACTTC. Translation gives CASSVGGLAGGPETQYF. The rearrangement links TRBV9 to TRBJ2-5, with 15 nucleotides matching TRBD2. CDR1 and CDR2 from the germline V gene are SGDLS and YYNGEE. CDR3 size: 17 residues. With 0 bases clipped from V and 4 bases from J, the junction kept 4 bases outside the gene matches.

The rearrangement uses TRBV5-6 and TRBJ1-1; D not certain. CDR3 length equals 14 residues. V lost 5 bases to trimming and J lost 1 base, with 12 bases between them. From germline, CDR1 is SGHDT and CDR2 YYEEEE. CDR3 sequence (DNA): TGTGCCAGCAGTTTAAGACACGGGAACACTGAAGCTTTCTTT. Translation gives CASSLRHGNTEAFF.

The chain couples TRBV6-2 or TRBV6-3 to TRBJ1-2; TRBD1 is a possible D gene (6 bases). Germline-derived CDR1 and CDR2 are MNHEY and SVGEGT. V lost 4 bases and J 2 bases, leaving 14 bases between the germline ends. The CDR3 is 15 amino acids. DNA of the CDR3: TGTGCCAGCAGTTCCCCCGGCAGGGGCAACTATGGCTACACCTTC. Protein product: CASSSPGRGNYGYTF.

The rearrangement joins TRBV4-1 to TRBJ1-2, with D tentatively TRBD1 (6 bases). Germline lookup yields CDR1 MGHRA and CDR2 YSYEKL. V was shortened by 5 bases and J by 5 bases, with 21 bases between the two germline ends. The CDR3 is 16 residues long. This chain's CDR3 is CASSGSGEVLRYGYTF. The CDR3 DNA is TGCGCCAGCAGCGGTTCAGGGGAAGTTTTGAGGTATGGCTACACCTTC.